Included here is one TCR beta chain sequence, with context. Its target is not known. The ends lost 8 bases at V and 2 bases at J; junction bases unmatched: 11. CDR1 is MDHEN, CDR2 SYDVKM, per germline. The CDR3 is made up of 16 amino acids. The sample is drawn from a study of shared clonotypes between healthy human individuals. Study-level results: Relative to their counterparts shared across all four donors, non-shared clonotypes exhibited diminished generation probabilities.

Template for every sorted-subset replicate PCR totaled roughly 200 ng DNA, approximately 30,000 T cell genomes. TCRdb's table, derived via immunoSEQ multiplex PCR, lists solely in-frame clones and lacks some. Among 2,500,000 or so clones, 80% to 95% were seen once, and the ten largest hold 0.36%. This TCR derives from a man aged 18 to 30 in good health. Some clones in this sample may be carry-over from other donors' samples. This chain connects TRBV28 to TRBJ2-5, with 10 nucleotides matching TRBD2. The sequenced sample consisted of naive CD4+ T cells from PBMCs. The subset here: CD45RA+ positively selected. CDR3: CASVRQTSGLQETQYF. In DNA form, the CDR3 reads TGTGCCAGCGTGAGGCAGACTAGCGGGCTTCAAGAGACCCAGTACTTC.